The TCR beta chain under discussion was sequenced for a study of blood T cell repertoires in COVID-19. Profiling relied on immunoSEQ multiplex PCR, and the TCRdb table lists in-frame clones only, not all of them. The table records approximately 11,000 clones, roughly 81% of them present only once. The CDR3 runs 17 residues. CDR1 and CDR2 from the germline V gene are MDHEN and SYDVKM. V lost 5 bases to trimming and J lost 8 bases, with 22 bases between them. This clonotype was sampled from a man aged 45-65 years with active COVID-19. Sequenced: peripheral blood. The V and J genes are TRBV28 and TRBJ1-6; D may be TRBD1 (6 bases). CDR3 region: CASSTYQGPSVDSPLHF. CDR3 in DNA: TGTGCCAGCAGTACGTACCAGGGGCCCTCGGTAGATTCACCCCTCCACTTT.